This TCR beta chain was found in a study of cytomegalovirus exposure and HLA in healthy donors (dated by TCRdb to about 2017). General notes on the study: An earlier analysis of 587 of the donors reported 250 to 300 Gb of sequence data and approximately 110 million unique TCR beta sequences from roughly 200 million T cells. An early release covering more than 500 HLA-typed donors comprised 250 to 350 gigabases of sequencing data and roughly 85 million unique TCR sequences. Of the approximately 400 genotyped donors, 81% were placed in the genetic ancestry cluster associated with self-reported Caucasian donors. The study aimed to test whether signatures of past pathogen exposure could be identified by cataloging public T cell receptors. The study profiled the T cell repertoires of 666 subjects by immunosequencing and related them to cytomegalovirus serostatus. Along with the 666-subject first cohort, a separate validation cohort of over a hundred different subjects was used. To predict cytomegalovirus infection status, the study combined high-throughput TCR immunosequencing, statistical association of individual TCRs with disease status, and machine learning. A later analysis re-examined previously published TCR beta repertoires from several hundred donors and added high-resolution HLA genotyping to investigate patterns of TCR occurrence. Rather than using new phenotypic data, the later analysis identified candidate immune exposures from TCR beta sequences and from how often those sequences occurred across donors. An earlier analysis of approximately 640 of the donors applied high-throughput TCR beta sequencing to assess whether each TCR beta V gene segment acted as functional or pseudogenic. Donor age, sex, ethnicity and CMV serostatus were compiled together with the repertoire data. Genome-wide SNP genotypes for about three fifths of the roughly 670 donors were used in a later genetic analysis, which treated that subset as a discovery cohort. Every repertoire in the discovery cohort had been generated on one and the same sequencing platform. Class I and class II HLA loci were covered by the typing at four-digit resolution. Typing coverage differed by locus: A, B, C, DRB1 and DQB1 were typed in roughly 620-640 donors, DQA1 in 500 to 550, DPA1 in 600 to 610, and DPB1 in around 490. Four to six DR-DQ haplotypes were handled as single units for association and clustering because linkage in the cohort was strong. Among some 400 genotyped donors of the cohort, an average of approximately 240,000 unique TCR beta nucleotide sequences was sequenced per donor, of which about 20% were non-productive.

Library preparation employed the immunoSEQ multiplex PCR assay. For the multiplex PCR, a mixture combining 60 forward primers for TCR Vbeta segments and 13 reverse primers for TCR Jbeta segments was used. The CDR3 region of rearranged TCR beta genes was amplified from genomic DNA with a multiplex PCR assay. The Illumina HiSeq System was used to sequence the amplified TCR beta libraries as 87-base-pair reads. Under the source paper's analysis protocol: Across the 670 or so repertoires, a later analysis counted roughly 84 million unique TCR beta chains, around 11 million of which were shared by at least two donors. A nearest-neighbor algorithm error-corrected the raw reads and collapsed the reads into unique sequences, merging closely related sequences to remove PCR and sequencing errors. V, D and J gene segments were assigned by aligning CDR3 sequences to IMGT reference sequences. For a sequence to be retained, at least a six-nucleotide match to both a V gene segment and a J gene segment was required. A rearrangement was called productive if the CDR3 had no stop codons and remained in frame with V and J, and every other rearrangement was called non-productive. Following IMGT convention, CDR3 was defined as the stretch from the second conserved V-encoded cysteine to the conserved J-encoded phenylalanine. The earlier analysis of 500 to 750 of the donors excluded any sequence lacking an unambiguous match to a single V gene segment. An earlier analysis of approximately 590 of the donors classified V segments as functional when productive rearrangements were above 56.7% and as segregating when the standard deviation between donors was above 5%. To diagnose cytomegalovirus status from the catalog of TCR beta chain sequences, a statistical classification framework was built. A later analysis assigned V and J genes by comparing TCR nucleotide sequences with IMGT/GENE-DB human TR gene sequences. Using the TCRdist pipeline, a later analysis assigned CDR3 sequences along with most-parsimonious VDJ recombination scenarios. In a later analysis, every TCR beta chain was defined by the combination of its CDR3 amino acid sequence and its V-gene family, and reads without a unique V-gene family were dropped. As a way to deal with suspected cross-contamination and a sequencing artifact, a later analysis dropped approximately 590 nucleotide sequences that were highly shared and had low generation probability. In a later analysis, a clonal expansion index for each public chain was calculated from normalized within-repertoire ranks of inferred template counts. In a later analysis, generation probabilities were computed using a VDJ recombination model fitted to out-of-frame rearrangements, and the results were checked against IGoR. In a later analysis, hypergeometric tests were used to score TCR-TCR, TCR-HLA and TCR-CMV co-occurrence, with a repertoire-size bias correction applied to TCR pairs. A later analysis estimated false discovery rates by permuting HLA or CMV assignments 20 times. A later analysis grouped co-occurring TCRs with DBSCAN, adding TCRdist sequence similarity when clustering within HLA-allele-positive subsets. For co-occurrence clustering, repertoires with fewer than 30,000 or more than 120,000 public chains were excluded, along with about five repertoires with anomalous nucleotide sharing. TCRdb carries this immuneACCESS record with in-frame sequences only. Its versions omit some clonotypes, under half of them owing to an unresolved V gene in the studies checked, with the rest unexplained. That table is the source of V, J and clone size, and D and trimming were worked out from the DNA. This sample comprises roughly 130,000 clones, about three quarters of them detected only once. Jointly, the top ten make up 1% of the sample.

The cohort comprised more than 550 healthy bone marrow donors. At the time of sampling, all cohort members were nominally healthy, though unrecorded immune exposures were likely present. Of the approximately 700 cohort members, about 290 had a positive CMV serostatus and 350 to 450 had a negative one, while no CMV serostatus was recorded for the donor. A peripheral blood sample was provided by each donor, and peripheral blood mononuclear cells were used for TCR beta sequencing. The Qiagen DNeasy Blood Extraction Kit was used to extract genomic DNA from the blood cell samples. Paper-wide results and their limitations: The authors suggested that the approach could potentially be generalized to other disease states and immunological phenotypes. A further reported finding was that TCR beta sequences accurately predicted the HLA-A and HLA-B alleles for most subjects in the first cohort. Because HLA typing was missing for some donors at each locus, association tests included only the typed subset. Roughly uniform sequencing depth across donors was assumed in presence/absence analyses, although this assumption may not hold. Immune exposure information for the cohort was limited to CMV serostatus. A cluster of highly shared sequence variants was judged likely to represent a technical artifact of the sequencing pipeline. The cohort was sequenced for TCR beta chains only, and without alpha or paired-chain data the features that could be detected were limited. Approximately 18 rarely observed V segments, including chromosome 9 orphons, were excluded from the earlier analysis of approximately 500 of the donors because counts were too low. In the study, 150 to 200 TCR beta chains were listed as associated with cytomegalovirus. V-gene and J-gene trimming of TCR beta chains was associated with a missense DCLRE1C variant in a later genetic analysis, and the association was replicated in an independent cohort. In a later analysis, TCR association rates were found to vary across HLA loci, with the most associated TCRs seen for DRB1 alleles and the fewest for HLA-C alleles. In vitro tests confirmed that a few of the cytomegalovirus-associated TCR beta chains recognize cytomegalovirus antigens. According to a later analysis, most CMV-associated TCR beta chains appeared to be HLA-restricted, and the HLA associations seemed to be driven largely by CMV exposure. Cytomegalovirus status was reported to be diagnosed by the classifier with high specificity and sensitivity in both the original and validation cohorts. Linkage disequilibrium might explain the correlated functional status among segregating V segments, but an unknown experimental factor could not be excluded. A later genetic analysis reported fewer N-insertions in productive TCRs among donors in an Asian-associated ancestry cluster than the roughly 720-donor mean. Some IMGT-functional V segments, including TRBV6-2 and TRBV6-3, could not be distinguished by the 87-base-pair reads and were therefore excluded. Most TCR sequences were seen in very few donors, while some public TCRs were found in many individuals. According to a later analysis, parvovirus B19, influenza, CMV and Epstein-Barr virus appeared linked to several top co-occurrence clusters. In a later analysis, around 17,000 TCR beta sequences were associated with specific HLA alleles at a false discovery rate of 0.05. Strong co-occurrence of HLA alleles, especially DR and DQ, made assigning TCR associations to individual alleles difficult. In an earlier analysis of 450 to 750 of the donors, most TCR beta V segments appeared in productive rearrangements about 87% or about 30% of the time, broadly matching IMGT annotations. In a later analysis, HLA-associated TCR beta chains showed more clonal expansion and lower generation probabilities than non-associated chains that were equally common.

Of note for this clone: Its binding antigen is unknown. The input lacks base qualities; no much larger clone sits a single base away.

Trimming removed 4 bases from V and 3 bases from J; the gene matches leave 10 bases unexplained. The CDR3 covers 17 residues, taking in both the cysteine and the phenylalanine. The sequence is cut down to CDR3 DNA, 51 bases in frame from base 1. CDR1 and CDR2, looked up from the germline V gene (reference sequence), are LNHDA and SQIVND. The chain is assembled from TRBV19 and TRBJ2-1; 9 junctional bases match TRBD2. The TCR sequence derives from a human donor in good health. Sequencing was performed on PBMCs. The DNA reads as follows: TGTGCCAGTAGTACAAAGCGGGGGGCCTCAAACTACAATGAGCAGTTCTTC. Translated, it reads CASSTKRGASNYNEQFF.